What follows are 28 T cell receptor beta chains derived from one specimen sequenced in a study of cytomegalovirus exposure and HLA in healthy donors. The PCR used 60 Vbeta and 13 Jbeta primers. This table comes from immunoSEQ multiplex PCR, and its TCRdb copy is limited to in-frame clones, with some not included. This table holds 110,000 or so clones, around 73% found once. The sequencing input was PBMCs. The receptor source for this set is a woman aged 25 to 39 in good health and CMV-seropositive.

This chain uses TRBV18 with TRBJ1-4; 8 positions agree with TRBD1. The germline gives CDR1 KGHSH, CDR2 LQKENI. V was clipped by 4 bases and J by 8 bases; unmatched bases: 3. The CDR3 is made up of 13 amino acids. As DNA, the CDR3 is TGTGCCAGCTCACACCGGGACAGGGAAAAACTGTTTTTT. The encoded protein is CASSHRDREKLFF.

The V and J genes are TRBV4-1 and TRBJ1-5, with D unclear. V shed 0 bases and J shed 6 bases, with 15 bases lying between them. This CDR3 comprises 16 residues. Germline V gives CDR1 MGHRA, CDR2 YSYEKL. DNA for the CDR3: TGCGCCAGCAGCCAAGATATCTTAGCGTTTTTTCAGCCCCAGCATTTT. This translates into CASSQDILAFFQPQHF.

With respect to this clone: Other DNA variants within this sample encode the same CDR3. The chain couples TRBV2 to TRBJ1-5; 7 nucleotides align to TRBD1. Germline trimming cut 6 bases from V and 3 bases from J; bases unmatched to any gene: 2. Germline CDR1 is SNHLY and CDR2 is FYNNEI. The CDR3 is made up of 13 amino acids. This CDR3 is CASRGQSNQPQHF. The CDR3, as DNA: TGTGCCAGCAGGGGACAGTCCAATCAGCCCCAGCATTTT.

The gene calls are TRBV6-4 and TRBJ2-5; 7 bases map to TRBD2. Germline trimming cut 11 bases from V and 1 base from J; bases unmatched to any gene: 13. CDR3 length: 15 residues. The germline CDR1 and CDR2 sequences are MRHNA and SNTAGT. CDR3 nucleotide sequence: TGTGCCCCCCGAGGGAGGGGCCCCCGCCAAGAGACCCAGTACTTC. Protein product: CAPRGRGPRQETQYF.

This clone was seen more than once but under ten times. The rearrangement links TRBV19 to TRBJ1-2; possible D gene TRBD1, 5 bases. Germline-derived CDR1 and CDR2 are LNHDA and SQIVND (reference sequence). The length of the CDR3 is 16 residues. Trimming took off 7 bases at V and 7 bases at J, with 25 bases between the two ends. DNA of the CDR3: TGTGCCAGTACCCAAGCTGGGGGACTGGGAAGCAGTGGCTACACCTTC. This translates into CASTQAGGLGSSGYTF.

The chain recombines TRBV10-3 with TRBJ2-7; 8 bases match TRBD2. The trim removed 8 bases at V and 0 bases at J, leaving 3 bases unmatched. The germline V gene has CDR1 ENHRY and CDR2 SYGVKD. The CDR3 covers 13 residues. This CDR3 is CAISGTSSYEQYF. CDR3 in DNA: TGTGCCATCTCCGGGACTAGCTCCTACGAGCAGTACTTC.

The rearrangement links TRBV7-2 to TRBJ2-5; D might be TRBD2 (7 bases). The CDR3 sequence is 14 residues long. With 0 bases removed from V and 5 bases from J, the gap between germline ends came to 10 bases. Germline V lookup: CDR1 SGHTA, CDR2 FQGNSA. The CDR3 protein is CASSLARGAETQYF. DNA of the CDR3: TGTGCCAGCAGCTTAGCCCGGGGGGCGGAGACCCAGTACTTC.

This chain connects TRBV5-1 to TRBJ2-1; 7 bases align to TRBD2. The CDR3 has 15 residues. V gave up 3 bases and J gave up 8 bases; unmatched junction bases: 11. Germline CDR1 SGHRS, CDR2 YFSETQ. This CDR3 reads CASSSSGTQVDEQFF. The CDR3 DNA reads TGCGCCAGCAGCTCGAGCGGGACCCAAGTAGATGAGCAGTTCTTC.

V is TRBV6-1 and J is TRBJ2-7, with TRBD2 matching 10 bases. Germline CDR1 MNHNS, CDR2 SASEGT. Trimming took 6 bases from V and 2 from J; bases not matched to a gene: 7. This CDR3 region has 15 residues. CDR3 DNA: TGTGCCAGCAGGGGTCTAGCGGGGGAGGCCTACGAGCAGTACTTC. Protein product: CASRGLAGEAYEQYF.

CDR3 amino acids: CASIQQGVGTEAFF. CDR3 DNA: TGTGCCAGCATCCAACAGGGGGTTGGCACTGAAGCTTTCTTT. V gene TRBV2 combines with J gene TRBJ1-1; 8 bases agree with TRBD1. V dropped 7 bases and J dropped 4; count of bases not matched to a gene: 8. This CDR3 contains 14 residues. CDR1 and CDR2 (germline): SNHLY, FYNNEI.

This clone was observed a single time. This chain uses TRBV29-1 with TRBJ2-7; unclear D gene. This CDR3 is built from 13 residues. CDR1 and CDR2 (germline): SQVTM, ANQGSEA. V was cut by 4 bases and J by 2 bases, with 12 bases left in between. CDR3 DNA: TGCAGCGTTGGTTCTAATCTCCCCTACGAGCAGTACTTC. Translation gives CSVGSNLPYEQYF.

The chain uses TRBV6-5 and TRBJ2-7; 8 positions agree with TRBD1. The CDR3 spans 16 residues. CDR1 and CDR2 (germline): MNHEY, SVGAGI. V shed 2 bases, J shed 3 bases, and the junction held 9 bases outside the gene matches. Here the CDR3 reads CASSYGPGQGVYEQYF. The CDR3 DNA reads TGTGCCAGCAGTTACGGTCCCGGACAGGGAGTCTACGAGCAGTACTTC.

The V call is TRBV10-3, the J call TRBJ1-4, with 8 bases lining up with TRBD1. This CDR3 is 15 amino acids long. V was clipped by 4 bases and J by 7 bases; unmatched bases: 8. Germline-derived CDR1 and CDR2 are ENHRY and SYGVKD. This chain's CDR3 is CAISGTGQSGEKLFF. In DNA form, the CDR3 reads TGTGCCATCAGTGGGACAGGGCAGTCCGGTGAAAAACTGTTTTTT.

The gene calls are TRBV25-1 and TRBJ1-1; D is unclear. V was pared by 5 bases and J by 4 bases, with 11 bases between. CDR3 length equals 13 residues. Looked up from germline, CDR1 is MGHDK and CDR2 is SYGVNS. The CDR3 DNA sequence: TGTGCCAGCAGTCGCACACGGGGCACTGAAGCTTTCTTT. Translating it yields CASSRTRGTEAFF.

The chain is built from TRBV19 and TRBJ2-7, with 11 bases that match TRBD2. Germline V gene sequence: CDR1 LNHDA, CDR2 SQIVND (reference sequence). V lost 5 bases, J lost 5 bases, and 5 bases stayed unmatched. The CDR3 length is 14 residues. This CDR3 reads CASSPTSGRDEQYF. The DNA for the CDR3 is TGTGCCAGTAGTCCAACTAGCGGGAGAGACGAGCAGTACTTC.

This clone was recorded a few times. The chain joins TRBV6-6 to TRBJ1-5; D not resolved. Germline V CDR1 and CDR2: MNHNY, SVGAGI (reference sequence). The CDR3 has 14 amino acids. Trimming took 0 bases from V and 6 from J, leaving 9 bases between them. CDR3 residues: CASSYSRGVQPQHF. The CDR3, as DNA: TGTGCCAGCAGTTACTCTCGAGGAGTTCAGCCCCAGCATTTT.

This clone was seen a single time. The genes are TRBV2 and TRBJ2-7, with 7 nucleotides matching TRBD2. The CDR3 is 15 residues long. V was pared by 10 bases and J by 3 bases, with 15 bases of the junction left unmatched. Germline lookup yields CDR1 SNHLY and CDR2 FYNNEI. CDR3 nucleotide sequence: TGTGCCACCAAGAGGGAGGGCGGCAGGGTCTACGAGCAGTACTTC. Residues: CATKREGGRVYEQYF.

In this sample, this clone turned up once. The gene calls are TRBV2 and TRBJ2-4; 10 bases agree with TRBD1. V shed 5 bases, J shed 6 bases, and the junction held 10 bases outside the gene matches. CDR1 and CDR2 from the germline V gene are SNHLY and FYNNEI. The CDR3 is 16 residues long. DNA for the CDR3: TGTGCCAGCAGTCCCCGACAGGGGGCAAGGGGAAACATTCAGTACTTC. It is translated as CASSPRQGARGNIQYF. The full variable domain, completed using reference TRBV2 and TRBJ2-4, is EPEVTQTPSHQVTQMGQEVILRCVPISNHLYFYWYRQILGQKVEFLVSFYNNEISEKSEIFDDQFSVERPDGSNFTLKIRSTKLEDSAMYFCASSPRQGARGNIQYFGAGTRLSVL.

V usage is TRBV6-4 and J usage is TRBJ2-6; the match to TRBD2 covers 10 bases. V lost 8 bases and J lost 2; bases outside the gene matches: 3. This CDR3 region has 15 residues. The V gene's germline CDR1 is MRHNA and CDR2 SNTAGT. The CDR3 sequence is CASSSGSPGANVLTF. The CDR3, as DNA: TGTGCCAGCTCTAGCGGGAGCCCTGGGGCCAACGTCCTGACTTTC.

The V gene is TRBV9, the J gene TRBJ2-5, with TRBD2 matching 8 bases. The germline V gene has CDR1 SGDLS and CDR2 YYNGEE. The V gene end was trimmed by 4 bases and the J gene end by 5 bases; junction bases not matched to a gene: 7. CDR3 length: 14 residues. CDR3 nucleotides: TGTGCCAGCAGCCTTGCCGGGGGGGTGGAGACCCAGTACTTC. It is translated as CASSLAGGVETQYF. Full variable domain (outside the CDR3, taken from reference TRBV9 and TRBJ2-5): DSGVTQTPKHLITATGQRVTLRCSPRSGDLSVYWYQQSLDQGLQFLIQYYNGEERAKGNILERFSAQQFPDLHSELNLSSLELGDSALYFCASSLAGGVETQYFGPGTRLLVL.

The chain uses TRBV4-1 and TRBJ2-3; the match to TRBD2 covers 8 bases. The CDR3 covers 17 residues. V trimming: 3 bases; J trimming: 3 bases; junction bases outside the gene matches: 11. In germline, CDR1 is MGHRA, CDR2 YSYEKL. This chain's CDR3 is CASSQTSGGVRTDTQYF. CDR3 DNA sequence: TGCGCCAGCAGCCAGACCTCGGGGGGGGTTCGGACAGATACGCAGTATTTT.

The chain has TRBV19 and TRBJ1-5; D unclear. CDR1 is LNHDA, CDR2 SQIVND, per germline (reference sequence). This CDR3 is 16 amino acids long. Deletions cut 6 bases from V and 0 bases from J, with 15 bases between. CDR3 bases: TGTGCCAGTAGCAAGGTAGCGGGGAATAGCAATCAGCCCCAGCATTTT. This translates into CASSKVAGNSNQPQHF.

The V gene is TRBV7-8, the J gene TRBJ1-5; D gene unclear. Germline CDR1 SGHVS, CDR2 FQNEAQ. Trimming took off 1 base at V and 0 bases at J, with 10 bases between the two ends. The CDR3 sequence is 16 residues long. CDR3 residues: CASSLVGGFSNQPQHF. DNA for the CDR3: TGTGCCAGCAGCTTAGTGGGAGGGTTTAGCAATCAGCCCCAGCATTTT.

The gene calls are TRBV19 and TRBJ2-1, with 10 bases matching TRBD2. V dropped 5 bases and J dropped 6; count of bases not matched to a gene: 4. Germline V gene lookup returns CDR1 LNHDA and CDR2 SQIVND (reference sequence). The CDR3 is 14 amino acids. The CDR3, as DNA: TGTGCCAGTAGTTCCTGGACTAGCGGCAATGAGCAGTTCTTC. The encoded protein is CASSSWTSGNEQFF.

The CDR3, as DNA: TGTGCCTGGAGTGTTGGGCAGGCTAACTATGGCTACACCTTC. Protein product: CAWSVGQANYGYTF. V usage is TRBV30 and J usage is TRBJ1-2, with D hard to call. The CDR3 totals 14 residues. CDR1 is GTSNPN, CDR2 SVGIG, per germline (reference sequence). Trimming stripped 0 bases from V and 0 bases from J, with 8 bases between.

V gene TRBV6-1 combines with J gene TRBJ1-5, with D perhaps matching TRBD1 (5 bases). The CDR3 loop spans 14 amino acids. The germline V and J ends were trimmed by 6 bases and 1 base, with 10 bases remaining between them. Germline loops: CDR1 MNHNS, CDR2 SASEGT. The CDR3 DNA sequence: TGTGCCAGCAGCCCCCGGGGGAGCAATCAGCCCCAGCATTTT. Its protein is CASSPRGSNQPQHF.

The chain links TRBV28 to TRBJ2-7; a weak D match, TRBD1 (6 bases). Between the trimmed V and J ends, which lost 6 bases and 4 bases, there was a span of 19 bases. Germline loops: CDR1 MDHEN, CDR2 SYDVKM. The CDR3 has 15 residues. DNA of the CDR3: TGTGCCAGCAGATATGCCGGGACAAGTAAATACGAGCAGTACTTC. It codes for CASRYAGTSKYEQYF.

V usage is TRBV7-3 and J usage is TRBJ1-2; D might be TRBD1 (6 bases). V lost 4 bases to trimming and J lost 7 bases, with 13 bases between them. CDR3 length equals 13 residues. Germline-derived CDR1 and CDR2 are SGHTA and FQGTGA. CDR3 DNA sequence: TGTGCCAGCAGCTACAGGGAGGGGAGTGGCTACACCTTC. Translated, it gives CASSYREGSGYTF.